This T cell receptor (beta chain) is from a study of technical replicates of blood from a handful of donors. Here immunoSEQ multiplex PCR was the method, and the copy in TCRdb shows in-frame clones only, minus some. Here the sample spans just under 85,000 clones, approximately 92% being singletons. The CDR3 spans 16 residues. V gave up 3 bases and J gave up 8 bases, with 22 bases separating them. Germline V CDR1 and CDR2: LNHDA, SQIVND (reference sequence). The receptor was isolated from a human donor in good health. The chain combines TRBV19 with TRBJ1-2, with D perhaps TRBD1 (5 bases). Sequencing was carried out using T cells isolated from PBMCs. The CDR3 protein is CASSIWAGRPYQGYTF. The DNA for the CDR3 is TGTGCCAGTAGTATTTGGGCAGGGAGGCCATATCAGGGCTACACCTTC. Based on the CDR3 plus reference TRBV19 and TRBJ1-2, the full variable domain is DGGITQSPKYLFRKEGQNVTLSCEQNLNHDAMYWYRQDPGQGLRLIYYSQIVNDFQKGDIAEGYSVSREKKESFPLTVTSAQKNPTAFYLCASSIWAGRPYQGYTFGSGTRLTVV.